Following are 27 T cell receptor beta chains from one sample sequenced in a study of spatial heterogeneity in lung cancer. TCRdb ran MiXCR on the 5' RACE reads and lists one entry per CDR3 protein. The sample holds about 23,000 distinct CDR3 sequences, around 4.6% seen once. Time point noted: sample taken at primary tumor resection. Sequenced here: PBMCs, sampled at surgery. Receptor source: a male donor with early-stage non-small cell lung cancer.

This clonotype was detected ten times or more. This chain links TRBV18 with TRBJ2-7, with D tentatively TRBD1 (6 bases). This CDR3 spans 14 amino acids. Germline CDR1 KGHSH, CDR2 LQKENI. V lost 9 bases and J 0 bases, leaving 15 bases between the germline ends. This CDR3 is CASRGTQGSYEQYF. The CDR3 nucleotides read TGTGCCAGTAGGGGGACACAAGGCTCCTACGAGCAGTACTTC.

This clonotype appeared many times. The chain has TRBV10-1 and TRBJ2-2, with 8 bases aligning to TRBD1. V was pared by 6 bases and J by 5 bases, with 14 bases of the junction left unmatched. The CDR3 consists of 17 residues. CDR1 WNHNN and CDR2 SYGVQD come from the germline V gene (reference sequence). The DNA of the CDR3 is TGCGCCAGCAGGACGTCAGTGCGGACAGGGAGGACCGGGGAGCTGTTTTTT. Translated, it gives CASRTSVRTGRTGELFF.

CDR3 protein: CASSLQDGNEQYF. As DNA, the CDR3 is TGCGCCAGCAGCCTTCAGGACGGTAACGAGCAGTACTTC. V is TRBV5-1 and J is TRBJ2-7; D remains unclear. This CDR3 contains 13 residues. Germline assignment: CDR1 SGHRS and CDR2 YFSETQ. V lost 4 bases and J 5 bases, leaving 13 bases between the germline ends.

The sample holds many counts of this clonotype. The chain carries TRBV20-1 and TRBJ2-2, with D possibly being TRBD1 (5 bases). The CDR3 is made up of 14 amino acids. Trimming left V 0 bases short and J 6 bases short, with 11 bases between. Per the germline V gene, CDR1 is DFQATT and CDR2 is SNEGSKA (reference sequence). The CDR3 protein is CSARDKGLPGELFF. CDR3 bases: TGCAGTGCTAGAGATAAGGGGCTCCCCGGGGAGCTGTTTTTT.

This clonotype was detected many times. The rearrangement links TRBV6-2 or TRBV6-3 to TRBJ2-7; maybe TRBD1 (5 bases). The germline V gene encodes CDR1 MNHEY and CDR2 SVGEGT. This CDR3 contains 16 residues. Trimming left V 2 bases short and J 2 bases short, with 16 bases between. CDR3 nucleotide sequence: TGTGCCAGCAGTTACCCGACCCAGGGTGGCCCCTACGAGCAGTACTTC. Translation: CASSYPTQGGPYEQYF.

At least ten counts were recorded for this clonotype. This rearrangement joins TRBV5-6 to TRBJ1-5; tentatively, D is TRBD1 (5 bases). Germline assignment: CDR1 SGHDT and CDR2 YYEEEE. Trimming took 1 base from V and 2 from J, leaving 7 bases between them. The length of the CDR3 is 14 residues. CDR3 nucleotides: TGTGCCAGCAGCTTGAGGGGAGGCAATCAGCCCCAGCATTTT. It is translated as CASSLRGGNQPQHF.

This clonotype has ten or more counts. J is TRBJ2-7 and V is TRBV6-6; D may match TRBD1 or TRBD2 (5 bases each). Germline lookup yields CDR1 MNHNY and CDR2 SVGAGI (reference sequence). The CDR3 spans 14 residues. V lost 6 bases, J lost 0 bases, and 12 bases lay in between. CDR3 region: CASSQTGTSYEQYF. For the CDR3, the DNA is TGTGCCAGCAGCCAGACGGGGACCTCCTACGAGCAGTACTTC.

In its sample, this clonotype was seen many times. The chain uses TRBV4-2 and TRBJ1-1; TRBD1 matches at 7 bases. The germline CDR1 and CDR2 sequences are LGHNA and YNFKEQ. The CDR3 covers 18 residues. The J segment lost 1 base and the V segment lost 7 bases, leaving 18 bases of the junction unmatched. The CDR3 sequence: CASKVYSGTAPSNTEAFF. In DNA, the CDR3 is TGTGCCAGCAAAGTATATTCCGGGACAGCGCCTTCGAACACTGAAGCTTTCTTT.

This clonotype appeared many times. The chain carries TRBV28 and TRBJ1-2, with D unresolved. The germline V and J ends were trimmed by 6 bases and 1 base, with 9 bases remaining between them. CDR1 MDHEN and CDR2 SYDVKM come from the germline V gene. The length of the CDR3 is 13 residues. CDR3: CASSQSFNYGYTF. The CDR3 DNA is TGTGCCAGCAGCCAGAGCTTTAACTATGGCTACACCTTC.

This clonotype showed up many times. CDR3 protein: CASSSGEKLFF. DNA of the CDR3: TGTGCCAGCAGTTCGGGGGAAAAACTGTTTTTT. The V and J genes are TRBV28 and TRBJ1-4, with D unclear. In germline, CDR1 is MDHEN, CDR2 SYDVKM. Deletions cut 4 bases from V and 8 bases from J, with 5 bases between. This CDR3 spans 11 amino acids.

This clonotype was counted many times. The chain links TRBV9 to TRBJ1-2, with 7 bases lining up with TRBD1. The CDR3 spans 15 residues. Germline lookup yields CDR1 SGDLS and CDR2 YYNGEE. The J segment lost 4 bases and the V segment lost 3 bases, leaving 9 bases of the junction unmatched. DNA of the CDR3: TGTGCCAGCAGCGCTAGACAGGGACGCGGCTATGGCTACACCTTC. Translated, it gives CASSARQGRGYGYTF.

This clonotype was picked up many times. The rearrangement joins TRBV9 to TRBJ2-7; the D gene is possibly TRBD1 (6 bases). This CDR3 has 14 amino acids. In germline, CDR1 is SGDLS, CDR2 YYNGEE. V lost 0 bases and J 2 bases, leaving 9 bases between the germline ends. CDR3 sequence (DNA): TGTGCCAGCAGCGTAGTTCCAGGGGCCTACGAGCAGTACTTC. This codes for CASSVVPGAYEQYF.

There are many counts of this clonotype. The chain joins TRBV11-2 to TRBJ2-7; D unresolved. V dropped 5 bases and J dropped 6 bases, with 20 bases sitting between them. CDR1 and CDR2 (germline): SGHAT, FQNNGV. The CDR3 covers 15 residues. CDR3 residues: CASSLGSIVSREQYF. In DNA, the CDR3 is TGTGCCAGCAGCCTCGGGTCCATTGTGTCCCGCGAGCAGTACTTC.

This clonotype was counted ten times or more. Written as DNA, the CDR3 is TGTGCCAGCAGCGGCGGGGGGGTTAGTGAGCAGTTCTTC. It is translated as CASSGGGVSEQFF. The chain links TRBV6-5 to TRBJ2-1; 9 bases match TRBD2. The CDR3 spans 13 residues. From germline, CDR1 is MNHEY and CDR2 SVGAGI. V lost 6 bases and J lost 9; bases outside the gene matches: 6.

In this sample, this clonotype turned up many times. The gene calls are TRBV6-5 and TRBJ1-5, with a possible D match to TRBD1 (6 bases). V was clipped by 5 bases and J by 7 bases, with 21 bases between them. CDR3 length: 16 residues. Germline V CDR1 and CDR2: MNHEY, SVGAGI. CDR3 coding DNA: TGTGCCAGCAGTCCACAGCCCCTCGGGGGCCCACAGCCCCAGCATTTT. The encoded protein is CASSPQPLGGPQPQHF.

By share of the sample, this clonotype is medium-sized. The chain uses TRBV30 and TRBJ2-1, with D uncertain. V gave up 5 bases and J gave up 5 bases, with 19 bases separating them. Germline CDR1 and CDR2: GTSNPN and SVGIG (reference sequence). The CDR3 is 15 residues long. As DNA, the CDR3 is TGTGCCTGGGCCCCCTTGCGCAAACCCCACAATGAGCAGTTCTTC. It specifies CAWAPLRKPHNEQFF.

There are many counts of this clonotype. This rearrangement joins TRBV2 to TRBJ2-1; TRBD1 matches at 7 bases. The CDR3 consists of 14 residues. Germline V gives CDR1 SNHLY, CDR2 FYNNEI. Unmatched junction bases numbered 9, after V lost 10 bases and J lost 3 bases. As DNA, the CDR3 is TGTGCCACCGCGACGGACAGGTTCTACAATGAGCAGTTCTTC. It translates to CATATDRFYNEQFF.

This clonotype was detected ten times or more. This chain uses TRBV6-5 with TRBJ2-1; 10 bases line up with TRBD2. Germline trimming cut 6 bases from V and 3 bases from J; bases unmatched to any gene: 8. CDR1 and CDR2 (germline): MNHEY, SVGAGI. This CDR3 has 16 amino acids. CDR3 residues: CASSFISSGGYNEQFF. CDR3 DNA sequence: TGTGCCAGCAGCTTTATTTCTAGCGGGGGCTACAATGAGCAGTTCTTC.

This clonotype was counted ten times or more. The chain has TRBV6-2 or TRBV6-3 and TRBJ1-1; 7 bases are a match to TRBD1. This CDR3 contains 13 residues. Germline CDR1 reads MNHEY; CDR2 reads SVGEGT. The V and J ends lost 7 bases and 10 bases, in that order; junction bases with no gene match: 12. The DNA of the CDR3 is TGTGCCAGCACCACCCAACCGACAGGGTTAGCTTTCTTT. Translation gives CASTTQPTGLAFF.

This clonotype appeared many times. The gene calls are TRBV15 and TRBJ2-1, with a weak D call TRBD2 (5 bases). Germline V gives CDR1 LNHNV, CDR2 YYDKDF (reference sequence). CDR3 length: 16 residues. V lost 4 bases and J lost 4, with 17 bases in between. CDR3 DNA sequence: TGTGCCACCAGCAACCCAGGAGCGGAGCTGTACAATGAGCAGTTCTTC. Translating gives CATSNPGAELYNEQFF.

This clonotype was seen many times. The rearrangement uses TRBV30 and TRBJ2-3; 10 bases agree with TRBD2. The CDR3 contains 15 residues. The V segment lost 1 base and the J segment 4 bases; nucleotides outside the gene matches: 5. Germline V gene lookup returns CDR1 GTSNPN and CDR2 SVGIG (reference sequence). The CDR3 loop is CAWSGLAGVADTQYF. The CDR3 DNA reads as TGTGCCTGGAGTGGTCTAGCGGGGGTTGCAGATACGCAGTATTTT.

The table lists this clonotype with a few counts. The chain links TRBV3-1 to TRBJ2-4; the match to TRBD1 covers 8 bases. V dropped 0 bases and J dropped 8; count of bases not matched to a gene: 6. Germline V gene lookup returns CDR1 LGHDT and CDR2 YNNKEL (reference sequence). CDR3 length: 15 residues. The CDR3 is CASSQEIRDRHIQYF. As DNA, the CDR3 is TGTGCCAGCAGCCAAGAGATCCGGGACAGGCACATTCAGTACTTC.

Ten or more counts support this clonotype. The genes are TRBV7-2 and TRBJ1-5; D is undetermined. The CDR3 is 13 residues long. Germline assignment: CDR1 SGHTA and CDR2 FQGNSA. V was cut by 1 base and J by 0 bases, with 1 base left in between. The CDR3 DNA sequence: TGTGCCAGCAGCTTAGATAGCAATCAGCCCCAGCATTTT. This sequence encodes CASSLDSNQPQHF.

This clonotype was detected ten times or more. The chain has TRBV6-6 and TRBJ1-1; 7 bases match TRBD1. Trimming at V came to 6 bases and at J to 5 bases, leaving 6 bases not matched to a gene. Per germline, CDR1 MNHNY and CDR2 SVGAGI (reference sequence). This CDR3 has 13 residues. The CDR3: CASSLPGGTEAFF. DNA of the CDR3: TGTGCCAGCAGCTTGCCAGGGGGGACTGAAGCTTTCTTT.

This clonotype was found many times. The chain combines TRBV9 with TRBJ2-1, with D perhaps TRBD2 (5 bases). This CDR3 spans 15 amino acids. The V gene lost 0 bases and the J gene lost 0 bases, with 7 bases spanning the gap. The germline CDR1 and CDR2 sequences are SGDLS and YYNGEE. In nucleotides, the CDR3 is TGTGCCAGCAGCGTAGGCGGACTCTCCTACAATGAGCAGTTCTTC. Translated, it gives CASSVGGLSYNEQFF.

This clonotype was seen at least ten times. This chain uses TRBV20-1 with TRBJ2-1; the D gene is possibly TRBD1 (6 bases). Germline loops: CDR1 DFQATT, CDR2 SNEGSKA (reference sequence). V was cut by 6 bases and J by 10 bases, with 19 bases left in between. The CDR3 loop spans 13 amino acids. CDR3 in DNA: TGCAGTGCCCCGGACAGTTTGGTAAGGGAGCAGTTCTTC. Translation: CSAPDSLVREQFF.

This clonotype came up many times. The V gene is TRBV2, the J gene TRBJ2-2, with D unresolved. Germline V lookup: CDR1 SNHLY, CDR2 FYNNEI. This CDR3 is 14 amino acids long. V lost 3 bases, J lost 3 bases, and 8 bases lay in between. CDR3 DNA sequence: TGTGCCAGCAGTGAGGGCCCGTACACCGGGGAGCTGTTTTTT. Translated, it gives CASSEGPYTGELFF.